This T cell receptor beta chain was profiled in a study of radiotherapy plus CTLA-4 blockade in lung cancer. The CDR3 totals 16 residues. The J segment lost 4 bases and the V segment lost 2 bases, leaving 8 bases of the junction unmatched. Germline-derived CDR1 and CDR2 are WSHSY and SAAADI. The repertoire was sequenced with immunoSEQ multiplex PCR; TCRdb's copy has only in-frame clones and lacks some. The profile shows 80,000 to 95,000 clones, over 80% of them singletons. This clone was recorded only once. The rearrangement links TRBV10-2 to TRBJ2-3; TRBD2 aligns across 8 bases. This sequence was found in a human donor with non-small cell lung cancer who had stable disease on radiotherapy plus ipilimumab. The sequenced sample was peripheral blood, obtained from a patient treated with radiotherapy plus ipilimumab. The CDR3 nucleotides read TGCGCCAGCAGTGAGATCCGGGGGGGCCGGGCAGATACGCAGTATTTT. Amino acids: CASSEIRGGRADTQYF.